The rows below give T cell receptor beta chains drawn from one sample of a study of Graves' ophthalmopathy and Graves' hyperthyroidism. MiXCR was run by TCRdb on the multiplex PCR reads, yielding one entry per CDR3 protein. Of 1 million to 1.3 million distinct CDR3 sequences in the sample, roughly 35% were seen once. The material sequenced was peripheral blood or thyroid tissue (not recorded which). The receptors originated from an adult man with Graves' hyperthyroidism. The CDR3 runs from the conserved cysteine through the conserved F or W. D genes are given only for firm matches. For some rows the clone size is stated as once, few or many, or as a class when expanded; others skip it.

-	TRBV10-2	TRBJ2-5	few	CASKPGLGFEGTQYF	TGCGCCAGCAAACCGGGCTTAGGTTTTGAAGGGACCCAGTACTTC
-	TRBV7-2	TRBJ1-1	-	CASTTPESGWNTEALF	TGTGCCAGCACCACACCGGAGTCAGGGTGGAACACTGAAGCTCTCTTT
-	TRBV7-2	TRBJ1-2	once	CASSTKLAGLGYTF	TGTGCCAGCAGCACCAAACTAGCGGGGCTTGGCTACACCTTC
TRBD1	TRBV7-2	TRBJ1-1	once	CASRQQGTLNTEAFF	TGTGCCAGCAGACAACAGGGGACGTTGAACACTGAAGCTTTCTTT
-	TRBV10-3	TRBJ1-5	-	CAISDQGSNQPQHF	TGTGCCATCAGTGACCAGGGAAGCAATCAGCCCCAGCATTTT
-	TRBV29-1	TRBJ1-4	-	CSAGTGGEKLFF	TGCAGCGCGGGAACGGGCGGTGAAAAACTGTTTTTT
-	TRBV6-5	TRBJ2-5	few	CASSYLSRAGETQYF	TGTGCCAGCAGTTACCTAAGTAGAGCGGGAGAGACCCAGTACTTC
-	TRBV25-1	TRBJ2-5	-	CASSEARPGARWGETQYF	TGTGCCAGCAGTGAGGCCAGACCCGGGGCCCGCTGGGGAGAGACCCAGTACTTC
-	TRBV6-6	TRBJ1-1	-	CASRDPGLMNIEAFF	TGTGCCAGCAGGGACCCGGGACTCATGAACATTGAAGCTTTCTTT
-	TRBV15	TRBJ1-5	-	CATSREGGHRPQHF	TGTGCCACCAGCAGAGAAGGGGGGCATCGGCCCCAGCATTTT
-	TRBV12-3/TRBV12-4	TRBJ1-1	few	CASSLGLSGYTEAFF	TGTGCCAGCAGTCTCGGGCTTTCGGGTTACACTGAAGCTTTCTTT
-	TRBV7-2	TRBJ1-5	-	CASSFDLGHGETQHF	TGTGCCAGCAGCTTCGACCTAGGACACGGAGAGACCCAGCATTTT
-	TRBV4-3	TRBJ1-4	few	CASSQDLALGNEKLFF	TGCGCCAGCAGCCAAGATCTGGCGTTGGGTAATGAAAAACTGTTTTTT
-	TRBV19	TRBJ2-5	many	CASSIGPAGTQYF	TGTGCCAGTAGTATAGGACCGGCGGGGACCCAGTACTTC
-	TRBV30	TRBJ2-5	-	CAWSKGVQETQYF	TGTGCCTGGAGTAAGGGGGTACAGGAGACCCAGTACTTC
-	TRBV5-6	TRBJ1-2	-	CASRGGGPQRSYGYTF	TGTGCCAGCAGGGGGGGGGGACCCCAGCGGTCCTATGGCTACACCTTC
-	TRBV7-2	TRBJ1-1	-	CASSLRGLGDAEAFF	TGTGCCAGCAGCTTACGGGGTCTCGGCGACGCTGAAGCTTTCTTT
TRBD1	TRBV7-9	TRBJ2-5	many	CASSLTGGGETQYF	TGTGCCAGCAGCTTGACAGGGGGAGGCGAGACCCAGTACTTC
TRBD2	TRBV19	TRBJ2-2	-	CAAGSGWNTGELFF	TGTGCTGCTGGTAGCGGGTGGAACACCGGGGAGCTGTTTTTT
-	TRBV12-3/TRBV12-4	TRBJ1-1	few	CASSFSLAFSDTEAFF	TGTGCCAGCAGTTTCTCGCTAGCGTTTAGCGACACTGAAGCTTTCTTT
-	TRBV29-1	TRBJ2-6	many	CSVAEFSGANVLTF	TGCAGCGTTGCGGAGTTTTCTGGGGCCAACGTCCTGACTTTC
TRBD2	TRBV19	TRBJ2-2	few	CASSEGLAGEFAGELFF	TGTGCCAGTAGTGAGGGACTAGCGGGAGAGTTTGCCGGGGAGCTGTTTTTT
-	TRBV2	TRBJ2-5	many	CASRDGRAEETQYF	TGTGCCAGCAGGGATGGAAGGGCCGAAGAGACCCAGTACTTC
-	TRBV20-1	TRBJ2-7	-	CSARGGRDTAVSGEQYF	TGCAGTGCTAGGGGAGGTAGGGACACTGCCGTTTCGGGCGAGCAGTACTTC
-	TRBV5-6	TRBJ2-5	-	CASSFPGRRWETQYF	TGTGCCAGCAGCTTCCCCGGTCGGCGCTGGGAGACCCAGTACTTC
TRBD1	TRBV6-5	TRBJ2-7	many	CASSYSRDRGYEQYF	TGTGCCAGCAGTTACTCCCGGGACAGGGGTTACGAGCAGTACTTC
TRBD1	TRBV20-1	TRBJ1-6	-	CSARSPGQGTPLHF	TGCAGTGCTAGATCGCCGGGACAGGGGACACCCCTCCACTTT
TRBD2	TRBV4-2	TRBJ2-6	-	CASSLWGGRPLPSSGANVLTF	TGTGCCAGCAGCCTATGGGGCGGGAGGCCGTTACCAAGCTCTGGGGCCAACGTCCTGACTTTC
TRBD2	TRBV11-2	TRBJ2-2	-	CASSLFGTSGRDNTGELFF	TGTGCCAGCAGCTTATTCGGGACTAGCGGGAGGGACAACACCGGGGAGCTGTTTTTT
-	TRBV12-3/TRBV12-4	TRBJ2-5	-	CASSSREKKWSQYF	TGTGCCAGCAGTTCTCGGGAGAAAAAATGGTCGCAGTACTTC
-	TRBV2	TRBJ1-2	-	CASREGRPGYTF	TGTGCCAGCCGAGAGGGGAGGCCTGGCTACACCTTC
-	TRBV6-2/TRBV6-3	TRBJ1-5	many	CASSSGWQPQHF	TGTGCCAGCAGTTCGGGCTGGCAGCCCCAGCATTTT
TRBD2	TRBV10-3	TRBJ2-7	many	CAVRSGRNDYEQYF	TGTGCCGTCCGTAGCGGGAGGAATGACTACGAGCAGTACTTC
TRBD1	TRBV11-2	TRBJ1-4	-	CASSPRQGYEKLFF	TGTGCCAGCAGCCCGCGACAGGGTTACGAAAAACTGTTTTTT
-	TRBV14	TRBJ1-4	few	CASSQEFPGFANEKLFF	TGTGCCAGCAGCCAAGAATTCCCAGGATTCGCTAATGAAAAACTGTTTTTT
-	TRBV7-3	TRBJ2-2	many	CASSLNPAVGELFF	TGTGCCAGCAGCTTAAATCCGGCGGTCGGGGAGCTGTTTTTT
TRBD1	TRBV10-3	TRBJ1-2	-	CAISAGTGEDGYTF	TGTGCCATCAGTGCCGGGACAGGGGAAGATGGCTACACCTTC
TRBD1	TRBV11-2	TRBJ1-1	many	CASSQDRDAAFF	TGTGCCAGCAGCCAGGACAGGGACGCAGCTTTCTTT
TRBD1	TRBV7-2	TRBJ1-5	-	CASRSGTGGVWGSNQPQHF	TGTGCCAGCAGGTCTGGGACAGGGGGCGTCTGGGGTAGCAATCAGCCCCAGCATTTT
-	TRBV2	TRBJ1-2	many	CASSEGHGGYGYTF	TGTGCCAGCAGTGAGGGACATGGAGGCTATGGCTACACCTTC
-	TRBV7-9	TRBJ2-7	-	CAFVIGGEQYF	TGTGCCTTCGTCATTGGGGGCGAGCAGTACTTC
TRBD2	TRBV12-3/TRBV12-4	TRBJ2-5	many	CASTPHRGLMETQYF	TGTGCCAGCACCCCACACCGGGGACTAATGGAGACCCAGTACTTC
-	TRBV2	TRBJ1-6	-	CASSEAGLSYNSPLHF	TGTGCCAGCAGTGAAGCAGGACTTTCCTATAATTCACCCCTCCACTTT
-	TRBV4-3	TRBJ1-1	-	CASSQDQNAEAFF	TGCGCCAGCAGCCAAGATCAGAACGCTGAAGCTTTCTTT
-	TRBV5-1	TRBJ1-1	many	CASNRDPPNTEAFF	TGCGCCAGCAACCGGGACCCCCCGAACACTGAAGCTTTCTTT
-	TRBV6-5	TRBJ2-5	many	CASSTLRGAAGDQYF	TGTGCCAGCAGTACGCTCCGGGGGGCAGCTGGGGACCAGTACTTC
-	TRBV7-3	TRBJ1-5	-	CASSLGGPQPQHF	TGTGCCAGCAGCTTAGGTGGCCCCCAGCCCCAGCATTTT